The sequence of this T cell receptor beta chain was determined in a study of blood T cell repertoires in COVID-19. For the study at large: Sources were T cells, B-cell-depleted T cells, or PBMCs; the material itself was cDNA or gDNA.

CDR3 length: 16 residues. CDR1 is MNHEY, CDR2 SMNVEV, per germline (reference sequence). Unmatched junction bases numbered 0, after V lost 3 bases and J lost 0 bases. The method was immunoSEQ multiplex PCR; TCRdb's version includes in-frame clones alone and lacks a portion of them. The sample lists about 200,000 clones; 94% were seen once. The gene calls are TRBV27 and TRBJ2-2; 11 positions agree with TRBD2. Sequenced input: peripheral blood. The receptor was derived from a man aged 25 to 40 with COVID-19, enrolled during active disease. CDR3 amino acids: CASSFSGGANTGELFF. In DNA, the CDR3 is TGTGCCAGCAGTTTTAGCGGGGGGGCGAACACCGGGGAGCTGTTTTTT.